This TCR beta chain derives from a study of OX40 agonist ivuxolimab in advanced cancers. The study's findings and limits: Expanded clones were, on average, more numerous in CD8+ T cells than in CD4+.

The CDR3 contains 18 residues. V was pared by 2 bases and J by 5 bases, with 13 bases of the junction left unmatched. Germline loops: CDR1 LGHNA, CDR2 YSLEER. Repertoires were generated with immunoSEQ multiplex PCR, while TCRdb's copy carries only in-frame clones and drops some. The sample contains some 40,000 clones, roughly nine tenths of which appear only once. On this clone itself: What it recognizes is unknown.

This TCR was recovered from an adult with an advanced solid tumor such as melanoma, head and neck, liver or kidney cancer. The sequenced sample was CD4+ or CD8+ T cells sorted from blood, obtained in a trial of the OX40 agonist ivuxolimab. The chain joins TRBV4-3 to TRBJ2-1; 9 bases line up with TRBD1. CDR3 nucleotides: TGCGCCAGCAGCCAACATCCTTCCACAGGGGGCCTGAACAATGAGCAGTTCTTC. It is translated as CASSQHPSTGGLNNEQFF.